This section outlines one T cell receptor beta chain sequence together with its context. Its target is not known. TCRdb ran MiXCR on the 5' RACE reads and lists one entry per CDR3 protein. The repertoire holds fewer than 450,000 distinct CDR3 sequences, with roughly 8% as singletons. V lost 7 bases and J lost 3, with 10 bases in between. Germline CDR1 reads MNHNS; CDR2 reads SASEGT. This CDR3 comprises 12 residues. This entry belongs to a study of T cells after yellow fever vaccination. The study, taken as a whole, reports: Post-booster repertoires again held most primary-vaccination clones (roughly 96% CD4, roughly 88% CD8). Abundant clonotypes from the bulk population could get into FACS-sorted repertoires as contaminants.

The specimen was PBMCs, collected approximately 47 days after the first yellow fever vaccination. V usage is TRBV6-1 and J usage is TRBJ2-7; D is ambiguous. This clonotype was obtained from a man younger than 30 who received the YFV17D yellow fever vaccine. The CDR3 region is CASTESNYEQYF. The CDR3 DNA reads TGTGCCAGCACCGAATCCAACTACGAGCAGTACTTC.